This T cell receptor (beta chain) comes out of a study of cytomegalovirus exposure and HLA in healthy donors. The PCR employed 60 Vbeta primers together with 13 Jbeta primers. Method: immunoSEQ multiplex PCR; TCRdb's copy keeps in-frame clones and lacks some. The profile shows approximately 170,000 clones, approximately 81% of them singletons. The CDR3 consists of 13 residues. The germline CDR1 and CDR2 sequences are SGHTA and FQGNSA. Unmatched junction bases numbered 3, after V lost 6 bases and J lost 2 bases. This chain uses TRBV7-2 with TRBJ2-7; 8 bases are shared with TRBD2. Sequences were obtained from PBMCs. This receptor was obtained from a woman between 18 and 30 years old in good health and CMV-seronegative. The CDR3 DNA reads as TGTGCCAGCAGATCGGGACTAGCCTACGAGCAGTACTTC. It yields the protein CASRSGLAYEQYF.